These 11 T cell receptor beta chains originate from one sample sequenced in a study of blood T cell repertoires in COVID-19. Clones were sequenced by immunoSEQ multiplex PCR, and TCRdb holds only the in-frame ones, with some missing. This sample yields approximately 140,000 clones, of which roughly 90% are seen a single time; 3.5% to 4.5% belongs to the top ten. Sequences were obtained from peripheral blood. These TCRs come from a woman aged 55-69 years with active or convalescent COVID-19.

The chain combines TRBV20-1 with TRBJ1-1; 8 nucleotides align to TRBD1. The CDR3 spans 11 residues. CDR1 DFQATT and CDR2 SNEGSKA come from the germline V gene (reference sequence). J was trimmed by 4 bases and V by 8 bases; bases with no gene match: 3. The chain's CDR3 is CSFTGGTEAFF. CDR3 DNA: TGCAGTTTTACAGGGGGCACTGAAGCTTTCTTT.

The CDR3 loop reads CASRLVLSGTDTQYF. DNA of the CDR3: TGCGCCAGCCGCCTGGTGCTGTCGGGCACAGATACGCAGTATTTT. The gene calls are TRBV5-1 and TRBJ2-3; D gene uncertain. Trimming cost V 7 bases and J 1 base, with 16 bases left between them. The CDR3 is 15 amino acids. Germline assignment: CDR1 SGHRS and CDR2 YFSETQ.

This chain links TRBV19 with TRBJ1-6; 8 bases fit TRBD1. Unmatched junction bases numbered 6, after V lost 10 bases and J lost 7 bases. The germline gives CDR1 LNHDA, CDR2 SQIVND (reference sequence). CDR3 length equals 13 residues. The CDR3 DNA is TGTGCCACTCAGGACAGGGAAAATTCACCCCTCCACTTT. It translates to CATQDRENSPLHF.

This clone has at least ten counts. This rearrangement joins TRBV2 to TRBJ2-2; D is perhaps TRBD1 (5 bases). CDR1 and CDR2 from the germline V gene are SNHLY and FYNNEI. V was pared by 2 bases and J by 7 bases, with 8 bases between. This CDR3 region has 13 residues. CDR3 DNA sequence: TGTGCCAGCAGTGAATCAGGGTACGGGGAGCTGTTTTTT. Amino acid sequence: CASSESGYGELFF.

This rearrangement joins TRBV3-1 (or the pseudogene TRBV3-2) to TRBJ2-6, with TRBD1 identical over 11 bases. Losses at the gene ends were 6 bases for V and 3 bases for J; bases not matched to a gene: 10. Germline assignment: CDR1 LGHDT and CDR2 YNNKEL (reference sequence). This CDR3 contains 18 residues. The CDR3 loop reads CASRRLGTGGGGANVLTF. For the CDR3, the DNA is TGTGCCAGCAGACGACTCGGGACAGGGGGTGGTGGGGCCAACGTCCTGACTTTC.

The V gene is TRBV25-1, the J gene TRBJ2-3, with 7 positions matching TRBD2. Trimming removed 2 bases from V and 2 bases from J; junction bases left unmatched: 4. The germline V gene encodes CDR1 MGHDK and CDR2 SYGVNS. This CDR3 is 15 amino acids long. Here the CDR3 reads CASSEGGDSTDTQYF. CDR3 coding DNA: TGTGCCAGCAGTGAAGGGGGGGACTCCACAGATACGCAGTATTTT.

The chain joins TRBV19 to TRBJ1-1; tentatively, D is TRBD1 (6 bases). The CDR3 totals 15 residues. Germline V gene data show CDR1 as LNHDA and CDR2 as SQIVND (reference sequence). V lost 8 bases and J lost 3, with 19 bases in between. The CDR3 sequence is CASHKWGGQDTEAFF. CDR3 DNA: TGTGCCAGTCACAAGTGGGGGGGGCAGGACACTGAAGCTTTCTTT.

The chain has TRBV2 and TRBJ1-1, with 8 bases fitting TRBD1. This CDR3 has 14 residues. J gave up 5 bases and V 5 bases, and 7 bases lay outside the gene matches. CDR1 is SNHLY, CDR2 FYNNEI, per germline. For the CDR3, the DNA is TGTGCCAGCAGTTTCCAGGGGGCGGGGACTGAAGCTTTCTTT. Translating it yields CASSFQGAGTEAFF. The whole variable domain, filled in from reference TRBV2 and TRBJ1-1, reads EPEVTQTPSHQVTQMGQEVILRCVPISNHLYFYWYRQILGQKVEFLVSFYNNEISEKSEIFDDQFSVERPDGSNFTLKIRSTKLEDSAMYFCASSFQGAGTEAFFGQGTRLTVV.

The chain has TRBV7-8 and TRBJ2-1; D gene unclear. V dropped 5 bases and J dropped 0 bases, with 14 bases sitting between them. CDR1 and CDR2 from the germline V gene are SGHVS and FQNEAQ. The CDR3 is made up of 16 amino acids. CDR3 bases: TGTGCCAGCAGCATACTCCCGAGGAGCTCCTACAATGAGCAGTTCTTC. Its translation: CASSILPRSSYNEQFF.

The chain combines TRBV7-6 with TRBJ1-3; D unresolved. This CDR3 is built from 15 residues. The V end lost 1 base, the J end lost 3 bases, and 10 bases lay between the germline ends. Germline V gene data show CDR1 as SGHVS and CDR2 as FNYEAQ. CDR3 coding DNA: TGTGCCAGCAGCTTAGACCCTACAGATGGAAACACCATATATTTT. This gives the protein CASSLDPTDGNTIYF.

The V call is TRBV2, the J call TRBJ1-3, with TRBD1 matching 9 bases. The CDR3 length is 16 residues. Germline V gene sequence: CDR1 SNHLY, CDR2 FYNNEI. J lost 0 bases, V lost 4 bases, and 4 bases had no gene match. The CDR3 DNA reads TGTGCCAGCAGTGTACAGGGGGCATTCTCTGGAAACACCATATATTTT. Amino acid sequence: CASSVQGAFSGNTIYF. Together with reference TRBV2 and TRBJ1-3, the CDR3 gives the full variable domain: EPEVTQTPSHQVTQMGQEVILRCVPISNHLYFYWYRQILGQKVEFLVSFYNNEISEKSEIFDDQFSVERPDGSNFTLKIRSTKLEDSAMYFCASSVQGAFSGNTIYFGEGSWLTVV.